One T cell receptor beta chain is described in this entry. Its antigen is not identified. This sample is part of a study of T cell repertoires in ileal Crohn's disease. In the study overall: At surgery, under 40% of patients smoked, with median disease duration 7.9 years. Thiopurines (about twelve) or anti-TNF agents (roughly 18) were given postoperatively to about half. Study observations and caveats: Active smokers at surgery had more clonal expansions than non-smokers. Clonality above 26.8% at surgery always came with endoscopic recurrence.

The time point here: inflamed ileum from the surgical specimen. TCRdb's copy holds only in-frame clones and misses some; the assay was immunoSEQ multiplex PCR. The repertoire consists of 8,000 to 9,500 clones, with roughly 85% occurring once and the leading ten covering about 11%. The CDR3 contains 15 residues. V lost 3 bases and J 3 bases, leaving 15 bases between the germline ends. The germline gives CDR1 GTSNPN, CDR2 SVGIG (reference sequence). Sequenced material: ileal tissue. The rearrangement joins TRBV30 to TRBJ1-3; the D gene is possibly TRBD1 (6 bases). The sequence was collected from an adult with Crohn's disease. CDR3: CAWSPGRGFGNTIYF. The CDR3 DNA is TGTGCCTGGAGCCCTGGAAGGGGGTTTGGAAACACCATATATTTT.